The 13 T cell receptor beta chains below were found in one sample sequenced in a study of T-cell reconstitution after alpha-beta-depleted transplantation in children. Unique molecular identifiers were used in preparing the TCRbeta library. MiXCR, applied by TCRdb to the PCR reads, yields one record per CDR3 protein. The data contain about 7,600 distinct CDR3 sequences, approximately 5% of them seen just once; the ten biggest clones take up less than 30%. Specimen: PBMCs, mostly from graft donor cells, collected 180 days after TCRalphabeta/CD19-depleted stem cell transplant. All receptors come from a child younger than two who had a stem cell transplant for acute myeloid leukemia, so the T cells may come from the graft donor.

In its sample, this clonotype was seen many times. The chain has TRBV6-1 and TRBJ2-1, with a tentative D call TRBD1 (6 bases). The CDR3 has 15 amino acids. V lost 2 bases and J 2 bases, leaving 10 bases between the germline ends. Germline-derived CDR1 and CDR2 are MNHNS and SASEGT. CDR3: CASSERHRAYNEQFF. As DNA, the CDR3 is TGTGCCAGCAGTGAACGTCACAGGGCCTACAATGAGCAGTTCTTC.

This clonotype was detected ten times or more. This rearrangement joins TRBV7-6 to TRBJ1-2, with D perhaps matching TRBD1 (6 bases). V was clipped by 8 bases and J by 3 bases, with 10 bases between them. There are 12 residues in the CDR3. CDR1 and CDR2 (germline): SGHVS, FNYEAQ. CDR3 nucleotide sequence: TGTGCCAGCGGGGGGCCGGACTATGGCTACACCTTC. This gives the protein CASGGPDYGYTF.

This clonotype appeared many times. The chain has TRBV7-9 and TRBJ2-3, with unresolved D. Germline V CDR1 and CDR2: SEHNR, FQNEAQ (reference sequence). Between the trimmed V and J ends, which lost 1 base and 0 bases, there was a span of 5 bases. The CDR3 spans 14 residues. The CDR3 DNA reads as TGTGCCAGCAGCTTAGGCGCTAGCACAGATACGCAGTATTTT. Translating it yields CASSLGASTDTQYF.

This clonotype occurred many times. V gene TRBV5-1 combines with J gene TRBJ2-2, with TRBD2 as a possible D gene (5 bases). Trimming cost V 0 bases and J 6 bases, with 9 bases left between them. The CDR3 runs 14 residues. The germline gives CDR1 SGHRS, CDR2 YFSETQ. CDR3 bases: TGCGCCAGCAGCTTGGACGGGATCCCCGGGGAGCTGTTTTTT. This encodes CASSLDGIPGELFF.

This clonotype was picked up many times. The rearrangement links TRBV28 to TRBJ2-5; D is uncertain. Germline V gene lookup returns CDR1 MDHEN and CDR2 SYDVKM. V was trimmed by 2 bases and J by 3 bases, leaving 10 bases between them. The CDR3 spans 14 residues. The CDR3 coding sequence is TGTGCCAGCAGTTTAGCTTTGGCGGAAGAGACCCAGTACTTC. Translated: CASSLALAEETQYF.

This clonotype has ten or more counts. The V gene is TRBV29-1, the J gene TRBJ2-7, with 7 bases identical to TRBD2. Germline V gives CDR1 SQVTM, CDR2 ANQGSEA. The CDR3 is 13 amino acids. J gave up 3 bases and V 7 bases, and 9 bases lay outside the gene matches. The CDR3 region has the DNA TGCAGCGCTAGCGGCCATGGGCTCTACGAGCAGTACTTC. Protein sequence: CSASGHGLYEQYF.

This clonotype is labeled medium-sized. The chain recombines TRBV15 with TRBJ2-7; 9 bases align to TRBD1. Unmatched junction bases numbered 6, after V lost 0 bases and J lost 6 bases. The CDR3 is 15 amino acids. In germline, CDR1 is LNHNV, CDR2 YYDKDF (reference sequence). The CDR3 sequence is CATSRDAQGALEQYF. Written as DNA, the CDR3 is TGTGCCACCAGCAGAGATGCACAGGGGGCTCTCGAGCAGTACTTC.

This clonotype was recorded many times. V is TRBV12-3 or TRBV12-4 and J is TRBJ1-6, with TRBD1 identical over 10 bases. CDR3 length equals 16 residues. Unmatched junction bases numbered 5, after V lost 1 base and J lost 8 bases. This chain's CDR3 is CASSLVPGQGYSPLHF. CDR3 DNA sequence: TGTGCCAGCAGTTTAGTACCGGGACAGGGGTATTCACCCCTCCACTTT.

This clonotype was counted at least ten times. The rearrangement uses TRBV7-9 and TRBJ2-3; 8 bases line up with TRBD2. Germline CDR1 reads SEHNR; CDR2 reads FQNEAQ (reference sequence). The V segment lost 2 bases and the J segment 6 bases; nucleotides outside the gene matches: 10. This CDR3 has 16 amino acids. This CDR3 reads CASSLIKLAAMDTQYF. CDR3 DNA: TGTGCCAGCAGCTTAATTAAACTAGCGGCCATGGATACGCAGTATTTT.

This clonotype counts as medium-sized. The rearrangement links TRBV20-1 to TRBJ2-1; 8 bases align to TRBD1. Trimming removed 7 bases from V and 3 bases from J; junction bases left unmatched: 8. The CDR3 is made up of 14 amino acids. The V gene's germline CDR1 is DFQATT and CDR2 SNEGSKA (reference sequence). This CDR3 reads CSVSGTGSYNEQFF. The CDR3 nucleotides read TGCAGTGTATCCGGGACAGGCAGCTACAATGAGCAGTTCTTC.

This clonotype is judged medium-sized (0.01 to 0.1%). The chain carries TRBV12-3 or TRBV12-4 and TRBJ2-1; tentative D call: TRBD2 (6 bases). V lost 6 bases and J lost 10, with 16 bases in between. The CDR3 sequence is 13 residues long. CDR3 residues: CASSLFFAGEQFF. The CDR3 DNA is TGTGCCAGCAGCCTGTTTTTTGCGGGAGAGCAGTTCTTC.

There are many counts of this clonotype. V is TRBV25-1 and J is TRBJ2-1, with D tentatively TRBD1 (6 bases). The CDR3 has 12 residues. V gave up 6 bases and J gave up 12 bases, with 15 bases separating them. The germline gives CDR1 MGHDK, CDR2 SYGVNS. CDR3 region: CASSDDRRLQFF. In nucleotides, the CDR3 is TGTGCCAGCAGCGATGACAGGAGATTGCAGTTCTTC.

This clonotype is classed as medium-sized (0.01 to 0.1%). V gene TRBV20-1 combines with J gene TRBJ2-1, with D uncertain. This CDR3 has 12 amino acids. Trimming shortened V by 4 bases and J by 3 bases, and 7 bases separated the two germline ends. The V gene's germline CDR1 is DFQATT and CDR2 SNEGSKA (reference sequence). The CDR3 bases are TGCAGTGCTACGGTGGACTACAATGAGCAGTTCTTC. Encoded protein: CSATVDYNEQFF.